A single TCR beta chain is shown here with its context. This record belongs to a study of blood T cell repertoires in COVID-19. Study summary: Specimens from acute and convalescent COVID-19 originated in the United States, Italy and Spain. T cells, B-cell-depleted T cells, or PBMCs provided the cDNA or gDNA that served as material.

Seattle participants joined during active infection and were tracked over time. The germline V and J ends were trimmed by 0 bases and 5 bases, with 11 bases remaining between them. This CDR3 has 15 residues. Germline loops: CDR1 LGHNA, CDR2 YNFKEQ. Original methodology: The authors estimated nucleated cell counts from reference gene primer amplification. Profiling relied on immunoSEQ multiplex PCR, and the TCRdb table lists in-frame clones only, not all of them. V, J and clone size are taken as reported in that table, and D and trimming were inferred from the DNA itself. The sample records about 150,000 clones, around 85% being singletons.

The origin of this receptor is a man aged 60-69 years with COVID-19, enrolled during active disease. The sequencing input was peripheral blood. The V call is TRBV4-2, the J call TRBJ2-1, with D perhaps matching TRBD2 (6 bases). The CDR3 protein is CASSQDLRGDNEQFF. The CDR3 DNA reads TGTGCCAGCAGCCAAGATCTGCGGGGAGACAATGAGCAGTTCTTC.